The sequence of this TCR beta chain was determined in a study of shared clonotypes between healthy human individuals. V was clipped by 2 bases and J by 1 base, with 8 bases between them. The CDR3 sequence is 14 residues long. Per germline, CDR1 KGHSH and CDR2 LQKENI. Positively selected for CCR7, the CD45RO-negative cells used as naive CD8 cells excluded terminally differentiated effector memory CD45RA+ cells. The method was immunoSEQ multiplex PCR; TCRdb's version includes in-frame clones alone and lacks a portion of them. The table includes approximately 1.9 million clones, approximately 92% detected once.

The rearrangement joins TRBV18 to TRBJ1-1; no clear D gene. Sequences were obtained from naive CD8+ T cells from PBMCs. This TCR derives from a man aged 18 to 29 in good health. Some clones in this sample may be carry-over from other donors' samples. The CDR3 DNA reads as TGTGCCAGCTCACCATTTCCGGCGAACACTGAAGCTTTCTTT. It translates to CASSPFPANTEAFF.